This T cell receptor beta chain was identified during a study of T cells after yellow fever vaccination. Findings and caveats of the study: Compared with primary, the secondary response was weaker and peaked at day 5, not 15. Detected again after the booster were most primary-vaccination clones, at almost 97% CD4 and about 90% CD8. A small proportion of clonotypes was detected in both the CD4 and CD8 compartments.

With 0 bases removed from V and 5 bases from J, the gap between germline ends came to 13 bases. The CDR3 is 15 amino acids. CDR1 LGHDT and CDR2 YNNKEL come from the germline V gene (reference sequence). Worth noting for this clonotype: Antigen specificity is unknown.

Researchers made TCR cDNA using 5'RACE template switching, and this step added a universal primer site and UMIs. TCRdb re-called the 5' RACE reads with MiXCR, one entry per CDR3 protein. The sample contains about 120,000 distinct CDR3 sequences, approximately 9% of which appear only once. This TCR derives from a man aged 18-30 years who received the YFV17D yellow fever vaccine. V usage is TRBV3-1 and J usage is TRBJ1-1, with D uncertain. The sequencing used CD8+ T cells sorted from PBMCs, collected on the day of the yellow fever booster vaccination. CDR3 sequence reads: CASSQETPQQTEAFF. Written as DNA, the CDR3 is TGTGCCAGCAGCCAAGAAACACCACAGCAAACTGAAGCTTTCTTT.